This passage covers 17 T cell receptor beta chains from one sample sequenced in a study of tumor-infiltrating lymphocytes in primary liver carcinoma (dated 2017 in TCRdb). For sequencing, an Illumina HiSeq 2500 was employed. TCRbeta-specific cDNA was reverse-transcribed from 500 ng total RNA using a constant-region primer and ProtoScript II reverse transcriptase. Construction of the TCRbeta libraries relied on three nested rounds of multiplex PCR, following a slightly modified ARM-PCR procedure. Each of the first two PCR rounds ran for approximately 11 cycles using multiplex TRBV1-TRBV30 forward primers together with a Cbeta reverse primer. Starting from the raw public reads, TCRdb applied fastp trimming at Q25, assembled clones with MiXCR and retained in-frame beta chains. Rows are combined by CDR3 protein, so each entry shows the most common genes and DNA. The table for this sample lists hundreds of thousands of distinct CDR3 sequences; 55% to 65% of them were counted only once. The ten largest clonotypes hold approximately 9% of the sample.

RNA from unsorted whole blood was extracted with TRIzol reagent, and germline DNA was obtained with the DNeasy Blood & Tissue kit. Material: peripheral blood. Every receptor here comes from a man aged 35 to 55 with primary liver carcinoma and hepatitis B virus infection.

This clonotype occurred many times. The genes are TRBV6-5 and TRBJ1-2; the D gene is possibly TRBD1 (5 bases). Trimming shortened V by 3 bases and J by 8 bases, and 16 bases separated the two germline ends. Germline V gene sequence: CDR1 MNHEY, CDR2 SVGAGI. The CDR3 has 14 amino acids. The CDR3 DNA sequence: TGTGCCAGCAGTTATCGGGACTCAGGGCCGGGCTACACCTTC. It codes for CASSYRDSGPGYTF.

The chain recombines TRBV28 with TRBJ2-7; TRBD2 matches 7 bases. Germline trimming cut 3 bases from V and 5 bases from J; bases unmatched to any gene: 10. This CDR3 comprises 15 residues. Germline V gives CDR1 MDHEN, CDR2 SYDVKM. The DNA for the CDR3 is TGTGCCAGCAGTTTCCCCAGGGAGGGAGTCCACGAGCAGTACTTC. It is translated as CASSFPREGVHEQYF.

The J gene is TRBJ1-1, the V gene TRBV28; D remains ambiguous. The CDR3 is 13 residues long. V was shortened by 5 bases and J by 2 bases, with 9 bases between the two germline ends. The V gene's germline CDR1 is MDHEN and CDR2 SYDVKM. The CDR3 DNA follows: TGTGCCAGCAGTCCGAGGATAAACACTGAAGCTTTCTTT. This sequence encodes CASSPRINTEAFF.

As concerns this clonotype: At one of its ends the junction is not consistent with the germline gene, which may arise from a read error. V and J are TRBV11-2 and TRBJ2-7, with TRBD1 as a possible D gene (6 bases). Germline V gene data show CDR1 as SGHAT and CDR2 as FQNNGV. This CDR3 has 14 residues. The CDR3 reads CDSNPMDSSYEQYF. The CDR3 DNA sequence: TGTGACAGCAACCCAATGGACAGTTCCTACGAGCAGTACTTC.

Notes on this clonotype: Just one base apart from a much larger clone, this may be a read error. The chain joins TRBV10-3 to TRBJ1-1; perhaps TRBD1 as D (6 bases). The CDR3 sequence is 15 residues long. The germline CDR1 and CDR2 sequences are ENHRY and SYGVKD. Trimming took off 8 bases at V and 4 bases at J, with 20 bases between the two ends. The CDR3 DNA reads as TGTGCCATCGGACAGATCGATAGTGACGGCACTGAAGCTTTCTTT. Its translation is CAIGQIDSDGTEAFF.

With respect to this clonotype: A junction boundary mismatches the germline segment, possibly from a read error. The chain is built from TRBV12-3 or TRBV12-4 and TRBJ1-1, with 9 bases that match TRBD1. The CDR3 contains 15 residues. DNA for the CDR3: TGTGCCAACAGTAGACCGGGACAGGGGAACACTGAAGCTTTCTTT. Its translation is CANSRPGQGNTEAFF.

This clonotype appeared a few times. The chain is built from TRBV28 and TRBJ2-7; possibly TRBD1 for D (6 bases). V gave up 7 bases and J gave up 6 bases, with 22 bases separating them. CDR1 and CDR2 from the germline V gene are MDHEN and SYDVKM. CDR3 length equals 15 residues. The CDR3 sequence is CASTQGTGFSVEQYF. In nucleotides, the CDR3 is TGTGCCAGCACCCAGGGTACAGGGTTCTCGGTCGAGCAGTACTTC.

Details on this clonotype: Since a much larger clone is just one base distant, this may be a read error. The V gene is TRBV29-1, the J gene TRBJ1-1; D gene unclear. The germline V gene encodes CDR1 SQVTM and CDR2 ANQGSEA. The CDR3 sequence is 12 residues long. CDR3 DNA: TGCAGCGCGGGCCCAGCTAACATTGAAGCTTTCTTT. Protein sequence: CSAGPANIEAFF.

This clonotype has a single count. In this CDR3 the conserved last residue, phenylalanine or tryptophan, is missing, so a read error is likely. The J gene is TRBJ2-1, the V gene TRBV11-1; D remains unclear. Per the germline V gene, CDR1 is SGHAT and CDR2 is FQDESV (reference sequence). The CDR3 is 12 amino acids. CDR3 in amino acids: CASSLGWDEQFI. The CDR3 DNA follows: TGTGCTAGCAGCTTAGGGTGGGATGAGCAGTTCATC.

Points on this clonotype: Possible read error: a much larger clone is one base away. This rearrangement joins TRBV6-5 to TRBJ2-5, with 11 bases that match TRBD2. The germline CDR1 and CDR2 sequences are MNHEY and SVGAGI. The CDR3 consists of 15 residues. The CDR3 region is CVSSYGTSGRETQYF. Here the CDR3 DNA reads TGTGTCAGCAGTTACGGGACTAGCGGAAGGGAGACCCAGTACTTC.

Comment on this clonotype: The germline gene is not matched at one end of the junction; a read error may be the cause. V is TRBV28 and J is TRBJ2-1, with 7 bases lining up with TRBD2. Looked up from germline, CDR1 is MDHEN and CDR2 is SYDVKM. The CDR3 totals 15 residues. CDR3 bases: TGTGCCAGCTCCCTTAGCGGGCCTTCCTACATTGAGCAGTTCTTC. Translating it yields CASSLSGPSYIEQFF.

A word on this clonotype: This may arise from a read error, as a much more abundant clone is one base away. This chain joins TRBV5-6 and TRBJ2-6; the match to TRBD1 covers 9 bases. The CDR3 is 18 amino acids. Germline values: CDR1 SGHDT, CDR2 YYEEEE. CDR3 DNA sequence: TGTGCCAGCAGCCTCCGGGACAGGGCTTTCTCTGGGGCCGACGTCCTGACTTTC. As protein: CASSLRDRAFSGADVLTF.

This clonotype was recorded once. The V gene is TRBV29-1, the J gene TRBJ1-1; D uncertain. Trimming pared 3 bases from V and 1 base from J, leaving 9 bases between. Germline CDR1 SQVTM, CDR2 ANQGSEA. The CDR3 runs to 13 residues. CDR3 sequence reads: CSVEGLGNTEAFF. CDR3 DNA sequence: TGCAGCGTTGAGGGGTTAGGGAACACTGAAGCTTTCTTT.

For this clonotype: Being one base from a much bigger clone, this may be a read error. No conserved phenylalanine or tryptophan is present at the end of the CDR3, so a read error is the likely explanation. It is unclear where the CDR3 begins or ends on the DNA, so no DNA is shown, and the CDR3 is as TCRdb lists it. CDR3 in amino acids: CASSNLSPGFYL. The chain links TRBV6-1 to TRBJ2-3; no DNA check was done on the table's D call, TRBD2. Counting both end residues, the CDR3 totals 12 amino acids. Germline V lookup: CDR1 MNHNS, CDR2 SASEGT.

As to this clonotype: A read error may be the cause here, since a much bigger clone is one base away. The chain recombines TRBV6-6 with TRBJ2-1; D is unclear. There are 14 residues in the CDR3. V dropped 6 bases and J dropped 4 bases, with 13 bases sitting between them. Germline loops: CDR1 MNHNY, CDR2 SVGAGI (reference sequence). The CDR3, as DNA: TGTGCCAGCAGCCTCCCCGTGGAATACAATGAGCAGTTCTTC. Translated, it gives CASSLPVEYNEQFF.

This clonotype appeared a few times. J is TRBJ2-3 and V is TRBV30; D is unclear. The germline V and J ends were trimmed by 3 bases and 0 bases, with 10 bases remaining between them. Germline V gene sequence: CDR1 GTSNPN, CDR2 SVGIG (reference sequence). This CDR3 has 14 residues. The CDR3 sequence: CAWREMGSTDTQYF. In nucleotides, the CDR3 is TGTGCCTGGAGAGAGATGGGTAGCACAGATACGCAGTATTTT.

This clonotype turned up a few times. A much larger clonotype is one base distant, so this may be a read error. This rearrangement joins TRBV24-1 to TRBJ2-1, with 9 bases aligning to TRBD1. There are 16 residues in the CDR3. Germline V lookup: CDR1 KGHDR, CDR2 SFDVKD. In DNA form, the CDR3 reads TGTGCCACCAATGATCCCGGGACAGGGTTAACGAATGAGCAGTTCTTC. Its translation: CATNDPGTGLTNEQFF.